One and the same sample provided the 25 T cell receptor beta chains below, sequenced in a study of patients and donors after allogeneic stem cell transplantation. TCRdb processed the RT-PCR reads anew with MiXCR; each CDR3 protein has one entry. The sample records 150,000 or so distinct CDR3 sequences, more than 20% being singletons. Material: blood, either unsorted or a sorted T cell fraction (not recorded which). The receptors were sampled from a human donor who was either an allogeneic HSCT recipient or a stem cell or donor lymphocyte infusion donor (not recorded which). It is not recorded whose cells these are; they may come from a transplant donor.

The chain recombines TRBV7-8 with TRBJ1-1; no definite D call. The CDR3 runs 12 residues. Per the germline V gene, CDR1 is SGHVS and CDR2 is FQNEAQ. V lost 2 bases to trimming and J lost 8 bases, with 9 bases between them. The CDR3 region is CASSLRSGEAFF. The CDR3, as DNA: TGTGCCAGCAGCTTAAGGTCGGGGGAAGCTTTCTTT.

This clonotype was detected a few times. CDR3 sequence: CASSLIRTPSYEQYF. The CDR3 region has the DNA TGCGCCAGCAGCTTGATTCGTACGCCCTCCTACGAGCAGTACTTC. J is TRBJ2-7 and V is TRBV5-1, with D uncertain. Trimming stripped 1 base from V and 0 bases from J, with 11 bases between. Germline V gene lookup returns CDR1 SGHRS and CDR2 YFSETQ. CDR3 size: 15 residues.

This clonotype was seen a handful of times. The chain joins TRBV9 to TRBJ2-2, with D hard to call. Trimming took 4 bases from V and 8 from J, leaving 12 bases between them. The CDR3 length is 13 residues. Germline assignment: CDR1 SGDLS and CDR2 YYNGEE. As DNA, the CDR3 is TGTGCCAGCAGCTCCGAGGTGCTAGGGGAGCTGTTTTTT. Residues: CASSSEVLGELFF. The complete variable domain, with remaining parts taken from reference TRBV9 and TRBJ2-2, reads DSGVTQTPKHLITATGQRVTLRCSPRSGDLSVYWYQQSLDQGLQFLIQYYNGEERAKGNILERFSAQQFPDLHSELNLSSLELGDSALYFCASSSEVLGELFFGEGSRLTVL.

The table lists this clonotype with many counts. The V call is TRBV12-3 or TRBV12-4, the J call TRBJ1-5; no clear D gene. The CDR3 is 13 amino acids. Trimming shortened V by 6 bases and J by 4 bases, and 10 bases separated the two germline ends. Written as DNA, the CDR3 is TGTGCCAGCAGCGCCGAGGAAAATCAGCCCCAGCATTTT. Translated, it gives CASSAEENQPQHF.

CDR3 nucleotide sequence: TGCAGTGCTAGAGACGGCAGGGCGGGACAGCCCCAGCATTTT. Amino acid sequence: CSARDGRAGQPQHF. The gene calls are TRBV20-1 and TRBJ1-5, with a tentative D call TRBD1 (5 bases). The CDR3 sequence is 14 residues long. Germline CDR1 is DFQATT and CDR2 is SNEGSKA (reference sequence). V lost 0 bases and J 7 bases, leaving 13 bases between the germline ends.

The rearrangement links TRBV5-6 to TRBJ2-5; tentatively, D is TRBD2 (5 bases). CDR3 size: 11 residues. V lost 0 bases, J lost 12 bases, and 9 bases lay in between. Germline loops: CDR1 SGHDT, CDR2 YYEEEE. This CDR3 is CASSLGGFKYF. The DNA of the CDR3 is TGTGCCAGCAGCTTGGGAGGGTTCAAGTACTTC.

This clonotype was seen a few times. This chain joins TRBV7-8 and TRBJ2-1; D is perhaps TRBD2 (5 bases). The CDR3 sequence is 17 residues long. Between the trimmed V and J ends, which lost 5 bases and 4 bases, there was a span of 21 bases. Per germline, CDR1 SGHVS and CDR2 FQNEAQ. The CDR3 sequence: CASSPWESLLTYNEQFF. CDR3 bases: TGTGCCAGCAGCCCCTGGGAGTCCCTCCTTACGTACAATGAGCAGTTCTTC. The whole variable domain, filled in from reference TRBV7-8 and TRBJ2-1, reads GAGVSQSPRYKVAKRGQDVALRCDPISGHVSLFWYQQALGQGPEFLTYFQNEAQLDKSGLPSDRFFAERPEGSVSTLKIQRTQQEDSAVYLCASSPWESLLTYNEQFFGPGTRLTVL.

This clonotype appeared once. Compared with germline, one end of the junction differs, possibly owing to a read error. The J gene is TRBJ2-1, the V gene TRBV7-7; a weak D match, TRBD1 (6 bases). There are 14 residues in the CDR3. Looked up from germline, CDR1 is SSHAT and CDR2 is FNYEAQ (reference sequence). Here the CDR3 reads CASSPPGHGDEQFF. As DNA, the CDR3 is TGTGCTAGCAGCCCACCGGGACACGGAGATGAGCAGTTCTTC.

This clonotype appeared a few times. The rearrangement joins TRBV18 to TRBJ1-1; D possibly corresponds to TRBD1 (6 bases). This CDR3 comprises 16 residues. Trimming stripped 8 bases from V and 0 bases from J, with 19 bases between. Germline values: CDR1 KGHSH, CDR2 LQKENI. CDR3 protein: CASTAQGYVMNTEAFF. The CDR3 bases are TGTGCCAGCACCGCCCAGGGGTACGTCATGAACACTGAAGCTTTCTTT. The full variable domain, its missing parts supplied by reference TRBV18 and TRBJ1-1, is NAGVMQNPRHLVRRRGQEARLRCSPMKGHSHVYWYRQLPEEGLKFMVYLQKENIIDESGMPKERFSAEFPKEGPSILRIQQVVRGDSAAYFCASTAQGYVMNTEAFFGQGTRLTVV.

The table lists this clonotype with a few counts. The chain links TRBV5-1 to TRBJ1-2; D gene unclear. The ends were cut back, 0 bases at V and 2 bases at J, with 8 bases in the middle. This CDR3 region has 14 residues. Germline loops: CDR1 SGHRS, CDR2 YFSETQ. CDR3 coding DNA: TGCGCCAGCAGCTTGGAGGGAGGAAACTATGGCTACACCTTC. This codes for CASSLEGGNYGYTF.

V and J are TRBV20-1 and TRBJ2-7, with 7 bases lining up with TRBD1. V gave up 0 bases and J gave up 0 bases; unmatched junction bases: 5. This CDR3 spans 15 amino acids. Germline-derived CDR1 and CDR2 are DFQATT and SNEGSKA (reference sequence). CDR3: CSARDPRQGSYEQYF. For the CDR3, the DNA is TGCAGTGCTAGAGATCCGAGACAGGGCTCCTACGAGCAGTACTTC.

This clonotype was recorded a few times. V and J are TRBV4-2 and TRBJ1-1; D ambiguous. V was pared by 2 bases and J by 1 base, with 8 bases between. The CDR3 contains 14 residues. Germline values: CDR1 LGHNA, CDR2 YNFKEQ. CDR3 bases: TGTGCCAGCAGCCAATCGGGGTCGAACACTGAAGCTTTCTTT. Its protein is CASSQSGSNTEAFF.

Note on this clonotype: A much bigger clone sits one base away, suggesting this may be a read error. The final CDR3 position lacks the conserved phenylalanine or tryptophan, pointing to a likely read error. The chain links TRBV20-1 to TRBJ1-1; 7 positions agree with TRBD1. The trim removed 5 bases at V and 10 bases at J, leaving 16 bases unmatched. Germline CDR1 DFQATT, CDR2 SNEGSKA (reference sequence). The CDR3 has 14 amino acids. The DNA of the CDR3 is TGCAGTGCTGACCGGGACAGCGCTTCTATCGGAGCTTTCTTG. It translates to CSADRDSASIGAFL.

The rearrangement links TRBV5-4 to TRBJ2-6; no clear D gene. The CDR3 totals 15 residues. From germline, CDR1 is SGHNT and CDR2 YYREEE (reference sequence). V lost 4 bases, J lost 0 bases, and 8 bases lay in between. CDR3 in amino acids: CASSHELSGANVLTF. The CDR3, as DNA: TGTGCCAGCAGCCATGAGCTCTCTGGGGCCAACGTCCTGACTTTC.

The chain uses TRBV18 and TRBJ2-5, with D unclear. CDR1 and CDR2 from the germline V gene are KGHSH and LQKENI. V was trimmed by 3 bases and J by 5 bases, leaving 13 bases between them. The CDR3 is 14 residues long. The CDR3 here is CASSPQSERETQYF. In DNA form, the CDR3 reads TGTGCCAGCTCACCTCAGTCGGAACGGGAGACCCAGTACTTC.

This clonotype has more than one count but fewer than ten. The chain recombines TRBV5-1 with TRBJ2-5; D might be TRBD1 or TRBD2, each matching 5 bases. Trimming removed 7 bases from V and 1 base from J, with 14 bases in between. The germline CDR1 and CDR2 sequences are SGHRS and YFSETQ. The CDR3 runs to 14 residues. As DNA, the CDR3 is TGCGCCAGCGGGGGACGGGGACGCCAAGAGACCCAGTACTTC. The encoded protein is CASGGRGRQETQYF.

This rearrangement joins TRBV12-3 or TRBV12-4 to TRBJ2-1; D is perhaps TRBD2 (5 bases). The CDR3 has 11 residues. The V end lost 5 bases, the J end lost 7 bases, and 6 bases lay between the germline ends. CDR3 protein: CASSRRNEQFF. Written as DNA, the CDR3 is TGTGCCAGCAGTCGGAGGAATGAGCAGTTCTTC.

The chain uses TRBV20-1 and TRBJ2-7; TRBD1 matches at 9 bases. Germline V gene data show CDR1 as DFQATT and CDR2 as SNEGSKA (reference sequence). The CDR3 is made up of 15 amino acids. Losses at the gene ends were 5 bases for V and 5 bases for J; bases not matched to a gene: 13. This CDR3 is CSACCPGTGIDEQYF. The CDR3, as DNA: TGCAGTGCTTGCTGTCCCGGGACAGGGATAGACGAGCAGTACTTC.

The V and J genes are TRBV12-3 or TRBV12-4 and TRBJ2-1; TRBD1 matches 7 bases. The length of the CDR3 is 14 residues. Losses at the gene ends were 7 bases for V and 5 bases for J; bases not matched to a gene: 8. The CDR3: CASNERGQDNEQFF. The CDR3 region has the DNA TGTGCCAGCAATGAGAGGGGGCAGGACAATGAGCAGTTCTTC.

This sequence joins TRBV30 and TRBJ1-1; D unclear. Germline CDR1 GTSNPN, CDR2 SVGIG (reference sequence). Trimming stripped 2 bases from V and 4 bases from J, with 8 bases between. The CDR3 has 12 amino acids. CDR3 sequence (DNA): TGTGCCTGGAGTCACGGTGGCACTGAAGCTTTCTTT. It yields the protein CAWSHGGTEAFF.

The rearrangement links TRBV27 to TRBJ2-1; D is perhaps TRBD1 (5 bases). Trimming removed 6 bases from V and 0 bases from J, with 15 bases in between. This CDR3 has 16 residues. Germline assignment: CDR1 MNHEY and CDR2 SMNVEV (reference sequence). The CDR3 nucleotides read TGTGCCAGCAGACCTACAGGCATAAGCTCCTACAATGAGCAGTTCTTC. Amino acid sequence: CASRPTGISSYNEQFF.

This chain links TRBV29-1 with TRBJ2-1; D may be TRBD2 (7 bases). V lost 7 bases and J 5 bases, leaving 18 bases between the germline ends. The germline gives CDR1 SQVTM, CDR2 ANQGSEA. The CDR3 is 14 amino acids. The CDR3: CSGGGQNPNNEQFF. In DNA, the CDR3 is TGCAGCGGGGGGGGGCAGAACCCCAACAATGAGCAGTTCTTC.

This clonotype was seen repeatedly, ten times or more. The chain is built from TRBV29-1 and TRBJ1-2, with D uncertain. Trimming cost V 7 bases and J 3 bases, with 18 bases left between them. The CDR3 is made up of 14 amino acids. Germline V gene sequence: CDR1 SQVTM, CDR2 ANQGSEA. Here the CDR3 reads CSAHLEGDDYGYTF. DNA of the CDR3: TGCAGCGCCCACCTCGAGGGCGACGACTATGGCTACACCTTC.

This clonotype was detected a few times. The chain recombines TRBV12-3 or TRBV12-4 with TRBJ1-2, with 7 positions matching TRBD1. CDR3 length: 14 residues. V lost 6 bases and J lost 2; bases outside the gene matches: 6. The CDR3 spells CASSQTGPNYGYTF. DNA of the CDR3: TGTGCCAGCAGCCAGACAGGGCCCAACTATGGCTACACCTTC.

V usage is TRBV27 and J usage is TRBJ1-1; TRBD1 is a possible D gene (6 bases). The germline CDR1 and CDR2 sequences are MNHEY and SMNVEV (reference sequence). The CDR3 is 16 amino acids. Trimming left V 6 bases short and J 0 bases short, with 17 bases between. The CDR3 region is CASSTGWGEVNTEAFF. The CDR3 nucleotides read TGTGCCAGCAGCACAGGGTGGGGGGAAGTGAACACTGAAGCTTTCTTT.